The T cell receptor beta chain under discussion was sequenced for a study of cytomegalovirus exposure and HLA in healthy donors. Study results and limitations: Indistinguishable V segments such as TRBV6-2 and TRBV6-3 were excluded. Links to common viral pathogens appeared, in a later analysis, for several of the most significant clusters. In a later analysis, a genetic analysis reported fewer productive-TCR N-insertions in an Asian-associated ancestry cluster than the cohort average.

The primer mix had 60 Vbeta and 13 Jbeta primers. Here immunoSEQ multiplex PCR was the method, and the copy in TCRdb shows in-frame clones only, minus some. Its table records 150,000 to 200,000 clones. Remarks on this clone: Its antigen is not identified.

Those who donated were healthy bone marrow donors. From germline, CDR1 is SGHTA and CDR2 FQGNSA. This CDR3 comprises 15 residues. The V and J ends lost 6 bases and 6 bases, in that order; junction bases with no gene match: 9. This TCR was sampled from a young woman in good health and CMV-seropositive. The sequencing sample was made of PBMCs. The chain links TRBV7-2 to TRBJ2-7; TRBD1 matches at 12 bases. In DNA, the CDR3 is TGTGCCAGCAGGGGTCCGGGACAGGGGGCCGGCGAGCAGTACTTC. It yields the protein CASRGPGQGAGEQYF.